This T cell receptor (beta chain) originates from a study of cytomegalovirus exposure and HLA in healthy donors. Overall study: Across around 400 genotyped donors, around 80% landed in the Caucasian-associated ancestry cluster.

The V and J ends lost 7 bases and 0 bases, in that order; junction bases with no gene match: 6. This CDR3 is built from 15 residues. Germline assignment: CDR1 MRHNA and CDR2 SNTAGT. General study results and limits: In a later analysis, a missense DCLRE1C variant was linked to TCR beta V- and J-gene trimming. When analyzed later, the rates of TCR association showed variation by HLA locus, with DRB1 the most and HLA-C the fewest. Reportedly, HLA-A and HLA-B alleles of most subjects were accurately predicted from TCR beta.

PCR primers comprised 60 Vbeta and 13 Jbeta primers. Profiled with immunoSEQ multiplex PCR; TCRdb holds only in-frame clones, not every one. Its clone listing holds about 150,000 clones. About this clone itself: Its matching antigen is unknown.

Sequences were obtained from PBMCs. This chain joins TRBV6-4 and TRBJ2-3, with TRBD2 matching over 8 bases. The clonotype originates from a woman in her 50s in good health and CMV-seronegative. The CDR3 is CASKRTSLSTDTQYF. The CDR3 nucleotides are TGTGCCAGCAAAAGGACTAGCCTTAGCACAGATACGCAGTATTTT.